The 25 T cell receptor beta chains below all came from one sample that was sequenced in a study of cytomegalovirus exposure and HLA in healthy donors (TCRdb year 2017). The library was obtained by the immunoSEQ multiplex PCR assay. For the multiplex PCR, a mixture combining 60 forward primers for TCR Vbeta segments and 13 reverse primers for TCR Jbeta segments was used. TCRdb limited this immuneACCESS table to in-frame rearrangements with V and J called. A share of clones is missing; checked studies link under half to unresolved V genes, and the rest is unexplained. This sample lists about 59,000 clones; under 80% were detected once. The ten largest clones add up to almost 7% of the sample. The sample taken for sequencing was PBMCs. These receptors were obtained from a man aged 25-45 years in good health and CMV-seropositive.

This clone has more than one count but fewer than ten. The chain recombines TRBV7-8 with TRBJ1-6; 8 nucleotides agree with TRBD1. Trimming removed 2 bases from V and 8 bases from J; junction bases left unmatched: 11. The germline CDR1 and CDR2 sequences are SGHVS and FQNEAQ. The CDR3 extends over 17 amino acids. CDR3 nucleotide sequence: TGTGCCAGCAGCTTAAGGCCTACCGGACAGGGTTATTCACCCCTCCACTTT. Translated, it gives CASSLRPTGQGYSPLHF.

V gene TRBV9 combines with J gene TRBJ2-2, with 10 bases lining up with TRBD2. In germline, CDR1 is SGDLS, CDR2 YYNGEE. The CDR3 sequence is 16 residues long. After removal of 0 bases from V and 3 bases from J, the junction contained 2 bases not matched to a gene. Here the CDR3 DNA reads TGTGCCAGCAGCGTAGGTAGCGGGGGGCACACCGGGGAGCTGTTTTTT. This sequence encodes CASSVGSGGHTGELFF.

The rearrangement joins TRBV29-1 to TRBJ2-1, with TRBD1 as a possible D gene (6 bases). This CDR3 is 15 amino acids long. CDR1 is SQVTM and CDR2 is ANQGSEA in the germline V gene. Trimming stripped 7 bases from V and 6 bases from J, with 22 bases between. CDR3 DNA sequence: TGCAGCGGATACTCTCAGGGGACCTCACCCAATGAGCAGTTCTTC. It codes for CSGYSQGTSPNEQFF.

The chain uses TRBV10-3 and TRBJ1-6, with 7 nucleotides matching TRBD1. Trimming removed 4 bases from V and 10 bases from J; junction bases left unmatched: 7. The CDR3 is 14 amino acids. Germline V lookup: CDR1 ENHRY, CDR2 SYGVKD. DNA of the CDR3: TGTGCCATCAGTGCCCGACAGGGAGCCTCACCCCTCCACTTT. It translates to CAISARQGASPLHF.

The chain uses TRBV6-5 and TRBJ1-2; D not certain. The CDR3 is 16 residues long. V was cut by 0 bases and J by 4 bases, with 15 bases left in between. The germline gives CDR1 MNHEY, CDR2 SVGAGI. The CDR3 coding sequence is TGTGCCAGCAGTTACTCGACTGCCGGCGGTACCTATGGCTACACCTTC. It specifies CASSYSTAGGTYGYTF.

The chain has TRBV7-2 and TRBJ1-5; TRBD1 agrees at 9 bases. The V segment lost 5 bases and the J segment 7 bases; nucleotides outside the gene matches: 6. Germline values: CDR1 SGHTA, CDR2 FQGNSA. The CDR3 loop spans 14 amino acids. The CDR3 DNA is TGTGCCAGCAGCGCACAGGGGGCGGGACAGCCCCAGCATTTT. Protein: CASSAQGAGQPQHF.

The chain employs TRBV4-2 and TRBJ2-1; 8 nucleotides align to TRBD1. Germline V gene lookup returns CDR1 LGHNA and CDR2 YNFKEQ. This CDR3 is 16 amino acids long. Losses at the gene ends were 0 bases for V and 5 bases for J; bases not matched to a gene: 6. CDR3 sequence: CASSQEGQGSNNEQFF. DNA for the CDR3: TGTGCCAGCAGCCAAGAAGGACAGGGCAGCAACAATGAGCAGTTCTTC.

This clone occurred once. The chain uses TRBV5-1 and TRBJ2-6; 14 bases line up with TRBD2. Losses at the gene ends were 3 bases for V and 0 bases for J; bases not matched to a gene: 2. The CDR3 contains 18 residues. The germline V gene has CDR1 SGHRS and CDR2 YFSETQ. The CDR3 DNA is TGCGCCAGCAGCTCAGGACTAGCGGGGGGCTCTGGGGCCAACGTCCTGACTTTC. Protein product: CASSSGLAGGSGANVLTF.

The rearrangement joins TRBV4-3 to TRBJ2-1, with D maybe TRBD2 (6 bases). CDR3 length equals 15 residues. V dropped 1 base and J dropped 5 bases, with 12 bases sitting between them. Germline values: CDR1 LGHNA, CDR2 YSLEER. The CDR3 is CASSQVPGAHNEQFF. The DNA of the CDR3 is TGCGCCAGCAGCCAAGTACCGGGAGCCCACAATGAGCAGTTCTTC.

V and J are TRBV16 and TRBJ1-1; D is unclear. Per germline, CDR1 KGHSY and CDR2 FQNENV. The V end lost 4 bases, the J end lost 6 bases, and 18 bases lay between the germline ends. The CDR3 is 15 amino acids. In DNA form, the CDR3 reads TGTGCCAGCAGCCTAGAAGTTAGGGTAGCGGCTGAAGCTTTCTTT. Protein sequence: CASSLEVRVAAEAFF.

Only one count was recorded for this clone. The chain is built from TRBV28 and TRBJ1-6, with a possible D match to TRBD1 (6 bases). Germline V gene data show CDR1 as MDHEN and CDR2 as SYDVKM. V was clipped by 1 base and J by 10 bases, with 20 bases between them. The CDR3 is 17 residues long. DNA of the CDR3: TGTGCCAGCAGTTTATTACACATCCGGGACATGGGCTCACCCCTCCACTTT. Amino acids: CASSLLHIRDMGSPLHF. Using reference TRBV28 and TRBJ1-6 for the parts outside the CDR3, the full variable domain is DVKVTQSSRYLVKRTGEKVFLECVQDMDHENMFWYRQDPGLGLRLIYFSYDVKMKEKGDIPEGYSVSREKKERFSLILESASTNQTSMYLCASSLLHIRDMGSPLHFGNGTRLTVT.

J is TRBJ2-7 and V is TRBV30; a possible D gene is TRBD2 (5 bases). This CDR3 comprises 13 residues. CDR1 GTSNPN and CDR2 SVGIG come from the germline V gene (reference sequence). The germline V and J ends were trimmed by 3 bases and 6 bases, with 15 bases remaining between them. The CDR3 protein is CAWSPPGVSEQYF. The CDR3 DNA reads TGTGCCTGGAGCCCCCCCGGGGTAAGCGAGCAGTACTTC.

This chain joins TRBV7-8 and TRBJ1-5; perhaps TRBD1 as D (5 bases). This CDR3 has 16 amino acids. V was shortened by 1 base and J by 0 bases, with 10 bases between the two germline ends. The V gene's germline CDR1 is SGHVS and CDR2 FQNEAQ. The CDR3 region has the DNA TGTGCCAGCAGCTTAGTGGTGGGGCATAGCAATCAGCCCCAGCATTTT. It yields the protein CASSLVVGHSNQPQHF.

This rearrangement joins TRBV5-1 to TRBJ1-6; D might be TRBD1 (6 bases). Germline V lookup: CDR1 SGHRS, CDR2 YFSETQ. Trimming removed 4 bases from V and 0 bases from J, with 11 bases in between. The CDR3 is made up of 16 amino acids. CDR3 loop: CASSNTGSSYNSPLHF. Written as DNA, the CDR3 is TGCGCCAGCAGCAACACAGGGAGCTCCTATAATTCACCCCTCCACTTT. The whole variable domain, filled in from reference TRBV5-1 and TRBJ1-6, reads KAGVTQTPRYLIKTRGQQVTLSCSPISGHRSVSWYQQTPGQGLQFLFEYFSETQRNKGNFPGRFSGRQFSNSRSEMNVSTLELGDSALYLCASSNTGSSYNSPLHFGNGTRLTVT.

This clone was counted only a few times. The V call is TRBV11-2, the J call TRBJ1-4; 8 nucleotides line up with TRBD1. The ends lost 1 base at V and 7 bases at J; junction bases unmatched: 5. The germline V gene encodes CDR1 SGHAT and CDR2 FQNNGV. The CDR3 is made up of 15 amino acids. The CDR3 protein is CASSLGTGKGEKLFF. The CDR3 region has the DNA TGTGCCAGCAGCTTAGGGACAGGGAAGGGTGAAAAACTGTTTTTT.

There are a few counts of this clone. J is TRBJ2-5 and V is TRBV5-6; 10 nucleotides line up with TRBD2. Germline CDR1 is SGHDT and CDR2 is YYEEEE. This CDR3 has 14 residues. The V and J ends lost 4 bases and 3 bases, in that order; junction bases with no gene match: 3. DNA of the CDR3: TGTGCCAGCAGCGAGGGACTAGCGAAAGAGACCCAGTACTTC. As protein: CASSEGLAKETQYF.

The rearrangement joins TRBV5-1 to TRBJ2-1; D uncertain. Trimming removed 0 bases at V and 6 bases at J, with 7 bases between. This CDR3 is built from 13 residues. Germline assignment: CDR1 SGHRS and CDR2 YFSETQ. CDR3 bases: TGCGCCAGCAGCTTGGGTACAGTCAATGAGCAGTTCTTC. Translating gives CASSLGTVNEQFF.

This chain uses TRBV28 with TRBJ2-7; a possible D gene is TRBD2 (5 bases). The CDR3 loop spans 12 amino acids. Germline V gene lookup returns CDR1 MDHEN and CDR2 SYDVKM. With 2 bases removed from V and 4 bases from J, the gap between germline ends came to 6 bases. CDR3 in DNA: TGTGCCAGCAGTTTAGAGGGTTACGAGCAGTACTTC. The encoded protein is CASSLEGYEQYF.

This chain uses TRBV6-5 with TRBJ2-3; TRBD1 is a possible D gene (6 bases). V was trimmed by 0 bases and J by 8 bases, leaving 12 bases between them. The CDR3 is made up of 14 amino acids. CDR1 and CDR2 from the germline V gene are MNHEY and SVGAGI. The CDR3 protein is CASSYSTGGGTQYF. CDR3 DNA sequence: TGTGCCAGCAGTTACTCGACAGGCGGAGGTACGCAGTATTTT.

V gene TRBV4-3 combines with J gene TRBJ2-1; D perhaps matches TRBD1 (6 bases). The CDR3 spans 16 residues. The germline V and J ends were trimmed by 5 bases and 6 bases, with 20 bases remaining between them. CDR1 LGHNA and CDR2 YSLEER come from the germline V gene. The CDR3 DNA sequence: TGCGCCAGCAGCGTTACCGCTGGACAGATTCTCAATGAGCAGTTCTTC. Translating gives CASSVTAGQILNEQFF.

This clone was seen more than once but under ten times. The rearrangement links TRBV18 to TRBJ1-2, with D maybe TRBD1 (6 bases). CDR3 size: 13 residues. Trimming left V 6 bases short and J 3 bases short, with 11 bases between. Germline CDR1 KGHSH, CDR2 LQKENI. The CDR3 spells CASSQDRDYGYTF. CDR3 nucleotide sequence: TGTGCCAGCTCCCAGGACAGAGACTATGGCTACACCTTC.

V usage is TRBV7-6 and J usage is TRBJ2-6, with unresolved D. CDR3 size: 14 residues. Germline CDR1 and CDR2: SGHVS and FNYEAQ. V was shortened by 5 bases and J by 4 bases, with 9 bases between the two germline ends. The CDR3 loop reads CASSLSPGANVLTF. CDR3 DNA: TGTGCCAGCAGCCTTTCCCCCGGGGCCAACGTCCTGACTTTC.

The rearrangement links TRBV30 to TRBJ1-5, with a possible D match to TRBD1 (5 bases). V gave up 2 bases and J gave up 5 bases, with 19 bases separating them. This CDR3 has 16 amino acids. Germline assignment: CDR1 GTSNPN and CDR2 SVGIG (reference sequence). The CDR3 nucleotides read TGTGCCTGGAGTAGGTGGGAGTCCGGGGGGGATCAGCCCCAGCATTTT. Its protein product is CAWSRWESGGDQPQHF.

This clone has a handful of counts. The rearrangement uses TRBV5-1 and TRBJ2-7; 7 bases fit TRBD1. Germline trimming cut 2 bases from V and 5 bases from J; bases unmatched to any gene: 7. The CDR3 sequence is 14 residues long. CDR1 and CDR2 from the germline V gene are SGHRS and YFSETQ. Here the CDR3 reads CASSFYRGINEQYF. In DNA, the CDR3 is TGCGCCAGCAGCTTCTACAGGGGTATTAACGAGCAGTACTTC.

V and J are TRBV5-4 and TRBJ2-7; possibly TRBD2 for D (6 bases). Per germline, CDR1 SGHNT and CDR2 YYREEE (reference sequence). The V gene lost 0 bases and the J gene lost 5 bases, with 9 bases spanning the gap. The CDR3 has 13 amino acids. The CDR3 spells CASSLGGGDEQYF. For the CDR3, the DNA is TGTGCCAGCAGCTTGGGAGGCGGGGACGAGCAGTACTTC.